The T cell receptor (beta chain) under discussion was sequenced for a study of a mutant IDH1 vaccine in newly diagnosed glioma. The wider study: Earlier therapy was either radiotherapy, temozolomide, or both, and most got both.

Time point meaning: week 47, end of study. A single vaccine dose contained 300 ug of mutant IDH1 20-mer peptide, and topical imiquimod was used with it. Donor diagnoses consisted of new WHO grade 3 or 4 IDH1-mutant, ATRX-lost astrocytomas. V lost 6 bases to trimming and J lost 4 bases, with 6 bases between them. Germline values: CDR1 MGHRA, CDR2 YSYEKL. This CDR3 comprises 12 residues. The protocol was immunoSEQ multiplex PCR, while the TCRdb copy is restricted to in-frame clones and leaves out a portion. The sample holds 40,000 to 50,000 clones, 82% seen once. As for this clone: Its antigen remains unknown.

The TCR comes from a man between 18 and 29 years old with glioma. Some clones in this sample may be carry-over from other donors' samples. The V call is TRBV4-1, the J call TRBJ2-2; D remains ambiguous. Sample: PBMCs, taken from a glioma patient whose treatment included an IDH1 peptide vaccine. The CDR3 nucleotides are TGCGCCAGCAGACCTGGCACCGGGGAGCTGTTTTTT. Its protein product is CASRPGTGELFF.